Following are 27 T cell receptor beta chains from one sample sequenced in a study of cytomegalovirus exposure and HLA in healthy donors. 60 Vbeta and 13 Jbeta primers were used in PCR. Sequencing used immunoSEQ multiplex PCR; TCRdb keeps in-frame clones, though not all of them. The sample lists roughly 190,000 clones; 79% were seen once. Sequencing was done on a sample of PBMCs. The receptors stem from a woman aged 45-65 years in good health and CMV-seronegative.

The J gene is TRBJ2-5, the V gene TRBV11-2; D unclear. TRBJ2-7 matches the DNA end more closely, so the J call is doubtful. Per the germline V gene, CDR1 is SGHAT and CDR2 is FQNNGV. The CDR3 loop spans 14 amino acids. The CDR3 here is CASSLLARTYEQYF. The CDR3 bases are TGTGCCAGCAGCTTACTCGCTAGAACCTACGAGCAGTACTTC.

The V gene is TRBV2, the J gene TRBJ2-2; 10 bases agree with TRBD1. The CDR3 length is 15 residues. CDR1 is SNHLY, CDR2 FYNNEI, per germline. V gave up 7 bases and J gave up 3 bases; unmatched junction bases: 5. As DNA, the CDR3 is TGTGCCAGCAAATCGGACAGGGGGGACACCGGGGAGCTGTTTTTT. Encoded protein: CASKSDRGDTGELFF.

CDR3 nucleotides: TGTGCCAGTATAGGGGACAGGGGCGGCACTGAAGCTTTCTTT. Residues: CASIGDRGGTEAFF. The chain recombines TRBV19 with TRBJ1-1; the match to TRBD1 covers 10 bases. The junction had 6 bases not matched to a gene; V was cut back by 7 bases and J by 4 bases. This CDR3 is 14 amino acids long. Germline CDR1 is LNHDA and CDR2 is SQIVND (reference sequence).

A remark on this clone: The same CDR3 can be traced to other DNA sequences in this sample. The gene calls are TRBV28 and TRBJ2-7, with D tentatively TRBD1 (5 bases). In germline, CDR1 is MDHEN, CDR2 SYDVKM. V was clipped by 5 bases and J by 1 base, with 9 bases between them. This CDR3 spans 13 amino acids. CDR3 coding DNA: TGTGCCAGCAGTATCGACAGTTCCTACGAGCAGTACTTC. Its translation is CASSIDSSYEQYF.

V usage is TRBV9 and J usage is TRBJ1-5, with D maybe TRBD1 (5 bases). This CDR3 is built from 15 residues. V lost 3 bases and J 5 bases, leaving 15 bases between the germline ends. CDR1 is SGDLS, CDR2 YYNGEE, per germline. For the CDR3, the DNA is TGTGCCAGCAGCGCCGTCCCGGGGGAACATCAGCCCCAGCATTTT. Its protein product is CASSAVPGEHQPQHF.

This clone was recorded only once. Other nucleotide sequences in the sample specify the same CDR3. The chain carries TRBV11-2 and TRBJ1-1, with unresolved D. Germline V gives CDR1 SGHAT, CDR2 FQNNGV. The CDR3 length is 14 residues. Trimming took 1 base from V and 0 from J, leaving 6 bases between them. As DNA, the CDR3 is TGTGCCAGCAGCTTAGGACAATTGAACACTGAAGCTTTCTTT. Protein: CASSLGQLNTEAFF. Full variable domain (remainder filled in from reference TRBV11-2 and TRBJ1-1): EAGVAQSPRYKIIEKRQSVAFWCNPISGHATLYWYQQILGQGPKLLIQFQNNGVVDDSQLPKDRFSAERLKGVDSTLKIQPAKLEDSAVYLCASSLGQLNTEAFFGQGTRLTVV.

The V gene is TRBV5-1, the J gene TRBJ2-1; 7 nucleotides line up with TRBD1. Germline V gene data show CDR1 as SGHRS and CDR2 as YFSETQ. Trimming took 7 bases from V and 6 from J; bases not matched to a gene: 7. This CDR3 is 13 amino acids long. The CDR3 DNA follows: TGCGCCAGCCGCAAGGGGGCGCCCAATGAGCAGTTCTTC. Encoded protein: CASRKGAPNEQFF.

The genes are TRBV29-1 and TRBJ2-3, with D hard to call. The V and J ends lost 1 base and 2 bases respectively, with 16 bases between them. Germline V gene sequence: CDR1 SQVTM, CDR2 ANQGSEA. The CDR3 has 16 amino acids. The CDR3 protein is CSVEALQATPTDTQYF. Here the CDR3 DNA reads TGCAGCGTTGAAGCTTTGCAGGCAACACCCACAGATACGCAGTATTTT.

The rearrangement uses TRBV28 and TRBJ1-5; D is possibly TRBD1 (5 bases). V was cut by 3 bases and J by 6 bases, with 6 bases left in between. CDR3 length: 12 amino acids. CDR1 and CDR2 (germline): MDHEN, SYDVKM. The CDR3 bases are TGTGCCAGCAGTTTGGGGCCTCAGCCCCAGCATTTT. Encoded protein: CASSLGPQPQHF.

The genes are TRBV5-1 and TRBJ2-2, with TRBD1 matching over 11 bases. This CDR3 is 16 amino acids long. Germline loops: CDR1 SGHRS, CDR2 YFSETQ. V shed 4 bases and J 4 bases; nucleotides not matched to a gene: 6. DNA for the CDR3: TGCGCCAGCAGCGTTGGACAGGGGGCTGGCACCGGGGAGCTGTTTTTT. Amino acids: CASSVGQGAGTGELFF.

The chain has TRBV27 and TRBJ2-3, with D possibly matching TRBD1 (5 bases). The CDR3 consists of 13 residues. The V end was cut by 7 bases, the J end by 3 bases, with 11 bases between. The germline V gene has CDR1 MNHEY and CDR2 SMNVEV (reference sequence). CDR3 nucleotides: TGTGCCAGCACTCCCAGGGCGACAGATACGCAGTATTTT. This sequence encodes CASTPRATDTQYF.

The rearrangement uses TRBV6-4 and TRBJ2-3, with D unresolved. The CDR3 extends over 15 amino acids. Trimming took off 0 bases at V and 2 bases at J, with 9 bases between the two ends. The germline V gene has CDR1 MRHNA and CDR2 SNTAGT. This CDR3 is CASSDSIESTDTQYF. Here the CDR3 DNA reads TGTGCCAGCAGTGACTCAATAGAATCCACAGATACGCAGTATTTT.

This clone was seen just once. This chain joins TRBV7-9 and TRBJ1-2, with D perhaps TRBD1 (6 bases). Germline V gene sequence: CDR1 SEHNR, CDR2 FQNEAQ (reference sequence). CDR3 size: 19 residues. The V end was cut by 3 bases, the J end by 9 bases, with 32 bases between. CDR3 region: CASSFPKGGGGAGPQRYTF. In DNA, the CDR3 is TGTGCCAGCAGCTTCCCAAAGGGCGGCGGGGGCGCGGGACCCCAACGCTACACCTTC.

This rearrangement joins TRBV18 to TRBJ2-5, with 8 bases that match TRBD1. CDR1 KGHSH and CDR2 LQKENI come from the germline V gene. The CDR3 spans 14 residues. Trimming removed 0 bases from V and 8 bases from J; junction bases left unmatched: 5. CDR3 in amino acids: CASSPPTGVVTQYF. Here the CDR3 DNA reads TGTGCCAGCTCACCACCGACAGGGGTGGTAACCCAGTACTTC. Filled out from reference TRBV18 and TRBJ2-5, the complete variable domain reads NAGVMQNPRHLVRRRGQEARLRCSPMKGHSHVYWYRQLPEEGLKFMVYLQKENIIDESGMPKERFSAEFPKEGPSILRIQQVVRGDSAAYFCASSPPTGVVTQYFGPGTRLLVL.

This chain uses TRBV28 with TRBJ2-2; 10 bases align to TRBD1. J gave up 13 bases and V 5 bases, and 4 bases lay outside the gene matches. The CDR3 is 12 amino acids. The germline V gene has CDR1 MDHEN and CDR2 SYDVKM. CDR3 bases: TGTGCCAGCAGTCCGGGACAGGGGAGGCTGTTTTTT. Translated, it gives CASSPGQGRLFF. Supplemented by reference TRBV28 and TRBJ2-2, the full variable domain reads DVKVTQSSRYLVKRTGEKVFLECVQDMDHENMFWYRQDPGLGLRLIYFSYDVKMKEKGDIPEGYSVSREKKERFSLILESASTNQTSMYLCASSPGQGRLFFGEGSRLTVL.

The chain combines TRBV28 with TRBJ2-7; D might be TRBD2 (6 bases). Trimming left V 6 bases short and J 0 bases short, with 15 bases between. Germline V gene sequence: CDR1 MDHEN, CDR2 SYDVKM. The CDR3 sequence is 15 residues long. The CDR3 sequence is CASRPRDSGSYEQYF. The CDR3 DNA reads as TGTGCCAGCAGACCCCGGGACTCAGGCTCCTACGAGCAGTACTTC. The entire variable domain, with the rest obtained from reference TRBV28 and TRBJ2-7, is as follows: DVKVTQSSRYLVKRTGEKVFLECVQDMDHENMFWYRQDPGLGLRLIYFSYDVKMKEKGDIPEGYSVSREKKERFSLILESASTNQTSMYLCASRPRDSGSYEQYFGPGTRLTVT.

The chain employs TRBV9 and TRBJ2-3; TRBD1 might be the D (5 bases). CDR1 and CDR2 from the germline V gene are SGDLS and YYNGEE. With 0 bases removed from V and 6 bases from J, the gap between germline ends came to 14 bases. This CDR3 has 15 amino acids. In nucleotides, the CDR3 is TGTGCCAGCAGCGTAGTAGGGGTCATTCCGGATACGCAGTATTTT. Its protein product is CASSVVGVIPDTQYF.

Here the CDR3 DNA reads TGCGCCAGCAGCCCGACTAGCGGGGGCCACCGGACCTACGAGCAGTACTTC. This translates into CASSPTSGGHRTYEQYF. The gene calls are TRBV5-1 and TRBJ2-5; 12 bases map to TRBD2. The better agreement between TRBJ2-7 and the DNA end casts doubt on the J call. From germline, CDR1 is SGHRS and CDR2 YFSETQ. The CDR3 runs to 17 residues.

The rearrangement joins TRBV5-1 to TRBJ2-7; TRBD2 matches 10 bases. Germline values: CDR1 SGHRS, CDR2 YFSETQ. The ends lost 4 bases at V and 3 bases at J; junction bases unmatched: 4. CDR3 length equals 14 residues. The CDR3 region has the DNA TGCGCCAGCAGCCCAGGGACTAGCGTCTACGAGCAGTACTTC. Translating gives CASSPGTSVYEQYF. Complete variable domain (other parts from reference TRBV5-1 and TRBJ2-7): KAGVTQTPRYLIKTRGQQVTLSCSPISGHRSVSWYQQTPGQGLQFLFEYFSETQRNKGNFPGRFSGRQFSNSRSEMNVSTLELGDSALYLCASSPGTSVYEQYFGPGTRLTVT.

The chain employs TRBV6-6 and TRBJ1-2; 7 positions agree with TRBD1. Germline V lookup: CDR1 MNHNY, CDR2 SVGAGI (reference sequence). The V and J ends lost 6 bases and 6 bases, in that order; junction bases with no gene match: 4. This CDR3 comprises 12 residues. The CDR3 region is CASRQGDHGYTF. In DNA form, the CDR3 reads TGTGCCAGCAGGCAGGGGGATCATGGCTACACCTTC.

This clone turned up a few times. The V gene is TRBV25-1, the J gene TRBJ2-3; TRBD2 agrees at 7 bases. The CDR3 covers 18 residues. Germline assignment: CDR1 MGHDK and CDR2 SYGVNS. V lost 2 bases to trimming and J lost 2 bases; unmatched junction nucleotides: 13. The chain's CDR3 is CASSEGEPAGIITDTQYF. The CDR3 DNA follows: TGTGCCAGCAGTGAAGGGGAGCCAGCGGGGATTATCACAGATACGCAGTATTTT.

V usage is TRBV28 and J usage is TRBJ2-3; 9 bases fit TRBD1. Trimming cost V 3 bases and J 4 bases; bases outside gene matches: 8. This CDR3 comprises 16 residues. Germline V gene lookup returns CDR1 MDHEN and CDR2 SYDVKM. The CDR3 is CASSFFWTGDPDTQYF. The CDR3 DNA sequence: TGTGCCAGCAGTTTTTTTTGGACAGGGGATCCAGATACGCAGTATTTT.

The chain carries TRBV28 and TRBJ2-3, with TRBD2 as a possible D gene (5 bases). Germline CDR1 is MDHEN and CDR2 is SYDVKM. Trimming took 6 bases from V and 7 from J, leaving 17 bases between them. The CDR3 covers 14 residues. The CDR3: CASSPGGLPNTQYF. Written as DNA, the CDR3 is TGTGCCAGCAGCCCCGGAGGCTTACCCAATACGCAGTATTTT.

The chain employs TRBV6-5 and TRBJ2-7; D is unclear. V was clipped by 7 bases and J by 4 bases, with 17 bases between them. The CDR3 has 14 amino acids. Germline assignment: CDR1 MNHEY and CDR2 SVGAGI. For the CDR3, the DNA is TGTGCCAGCAATGAAAAGGCTAGTCTGTACGAGCAGTACTTC. Translation gives CASNEKASLYEQYF.

The chain combines TRBV7-2 with TRBJ1-3, with D maybe TRBD1 (5 bases). Trimming removed 4 bases from V and 2 bases from J, with 15 bases in between. The germline gives CDR1 SGHTA, CDR2 FQGNSA. This CDR3 is 16 amino acids long. This chain's CDR3 is CASSYDGGKPGNTIYF. The CDR3 DNA sequence: TGTGCCAGCAGCTACGACGGGGGGAAACCTGGAAACACCATATATTTT.

The chain combines TRBV7-8 with TRBJ2-7, with D unresolved. The V and J ends lost 0 bases and 7 bases respectively, with 4 bases between them. In germline, CDR1 is SGHVS, CDR2 FQNEAQ. CDR3 length: 11 amino acids. The CDR3 DNA reads TGTGCCAGCAGCTTAGCCGGGGAGCAGTACTTC. Translation: CASSLAGEQYF.

V is TRBV28 and J is TRBJ2-7; the D is unclear. Germline CDR1 reads MDHEN; CDR2 reads SYDVKM. V was clipped by 10 bases and J by 2 bases, with 6 bases between them. There are 10 residues in the CDR3. CDR3 bases: TGTGCCACCGGTCCCTACGAGCAGTACTTC. Residues: CATGPYEQYF.